Presented here are 2 T cell receptor beta chains from one specimen sequenced in a study of T cells in localized non-small cell lung cancer. Assay: immunoSEQ multiplex PCR; the TCRdb copy retains only in-frame clones and omits some. The sample holds tens of thousands of clones, about 76% seen once. The material was peripheral blood mononuclear cells, obtained before any cancer treatment. These receptors were collected from a man aged 40 to 75 with stage III lung adenocarcinoma.

The chain joins TRBV29-1 to TRBJ2-1; possible D gene TRBD1, 6 bases. Germline lookup yields CDR1 SQVTM and CDR2 ANQGSEA. The V and J ends lost 7 bases and 0 bases respectively, with 16 bases between them. The length of the CDR3 is 15 residues. CDR3: CSAQHIRGSYNEQFF. In nucleotides, the CDR3 is TGCAGCGCCCAGCACATCAGGGGCTCCTACAATGAGCAGTTCTTC.

This clone was counted once. The V and J genes are TRBV7-2 and TRBJ2-7; perhaps TRBD1 as D (6 bases). V was shortened by 1 base and J by 0 bases, with 13 bases between the two germline ends. CDR1 and CDR2 from the germline V gene are SGHTA and FQGNSA. This CDR3 is 16 amino acids long. The CDR3 bases are TGTGCCAGCAGCTTAGTATCCGCGGACAGCTCCTACGAGCAGTACTTC. Its protein product is CASSLVSADSSYEQYF.